These 16 T cell receptor beta chains share one sample of origin, sequenced in a study of OX40 agonist ivuxolimab in advanced cancers. Libraries were prepared by immunoSEQ multiplex PCR; TCRdb keeps only in-frame clonotypes and omits some of them. The table shows around 15,000 clones, with approximately 83% occurring only once. This specimen was CD4+ or CD8+ T cells sorted from blood, taken in a trial of the OX40 agonist ivuxolimab. The receptors derive from an adult with an advanced solid tumor such as melanoma, head and neck, liver or kidney cancer.

The V and J genes are TRBV15 and TRBJ2-1; D ambiguous. V lost 4 bases to trimming and J lost 0 bases, with 19 bases between them. This CDR3 is built from 18 residues. Germline CDR1 is LNHNV and CDR2 is YYDKDF (reference sequence). The CDR3 nucleotides read TGTGCCACCAGCACCCACGACTCAGGACCAAGCTCCTACAATGAGCAGTTCTTC. Translation: CATSTHDSGPSSYNEQFF.

This clone is medium-sized within its sample. V is TRBV7-9 and J is TRBJ2-5; weak D call: TRBD1 (6 bases). Germline lookup yields CDR1 SEHNR and CDR2 FQNEAQ (reference sequence). This CDR3 has 14 amino acids. V was pared by 5 bases and J by 4 bases, with 14 bases between. CDR3 in DNA: TGTGCCAGCAGCCGAGTTGGACAGCGAGAGACCCAGTACTTC. This encodes CASSRVGQRETQYF.

The rearrangement joins TRBV6-1 to TRBJ2-7; 7 bases are shared with TRBD2. J lost 5 bases, V lost 5 bases, and 6 bases had no gene match. Germline-derived CDR1 and CDR2 are MNHNS and SASEGT. This CDR3 has 13 amino acids. CDR3 residues: CASSSAGVDEQYF. CDR3 nucleotides: TGTGCCAGCAGTAGTGCGGGAGTGGACGAGCAGTACTTC.

This chain uses TRBV5-1 with TRBJ2-1; D ambiguous. CDR3 length: 11 amino acids. The V and J ends lost 0 bases and 7 bases respectively, with 2 bases between them. CDR1 SGHRS and CDR2 YFSETQ come from the germline V gene. The CDR3 nucleotides are TGCGCCAGCAGCTTGGGTAATGAGCAGTTCTTC. Residues: CASSLGNEQFF.

V and J are TRBV4-3 and TRBJ2-5, with a possible D match to TRBD2 (5 bases). Near its end, the DNA agrees better with TRBJ2-7, so the J call may be wrong. CDR1 and CDR2 from the germline V gene are LGHNA and YSLEER. The CDR3 sequence is 15 residues long. CDR3 loop: CASSQASGFNYEQYF. The CDR3 DNA reads TGCGCCAGCAGCCAAGCGTCGGGATTTAACTACGAGCAGTACTTC.

The chain has TRBV10-2 and TRBJ2-7, with 7 bases that match TRBD1. Germline trimming cut 3 bases from V and 0 bases from J; bases unmatched to any gene: 8. Per the germline V gene, CDR1 is WSHSY and CDR2 is SAAADI. CDR3 length: 16 residues. CDR3 DNA sequence: TGCGCCAGCAGTGATTCGCCGGGACAGCTCTCCTACGAGCAGTACTTC. This encodes CASSDSPGQLSYEQYF.

With respect to this clone: The junction does not match germline at one end; this may be a read error. The chain joins TRBV7-7 to TRBJ2-7, with 10 bases identical to TRBD2. This CDR3 is 13 amino acids long. Germline CDR1 reads SSHAT; CDR2 reads FNYEAQ (reference sequence). Here the CDR3 DNA reads TGTGCTAGCAGCCAACTAGCGGGATACGAGCAGTACTTC. This gives the protein CASSQLAGYEQYF.

This chain joins TRBV7-9 and TRBJ1-4, with D maybe TRBD1 (5 bases). This CDR3 is 14 amino acids long. Germline V gene sequence: CDR1 SEHNR, CDR2 FQNEAQ (reference sequence). The V and J ends lost 2 bases and 7 bases respectively, with 11 bases between them. The CDR3 loop is CASSLSGSAEKLFF. CDR3 nucleotide sequence: TGTGCCAGCAGCTTATCAGGGAGCGCTGAAAAACTGTTTTTT.

The CDR3 DNA reads TGTGCCAGCAGCCCTGTTTACACTGAAGCTTTCTTT. It codes for CASSPVYTEAFF. This chain links TRBV7-6 with TRBJ1-1; D unclear. The CDR3 loop spans 12 amino acids. Per germline, CDR1 SGHVS and CDR2 FNYEAQ. Trimming took off 5 bases at V and 3 bases at J, with 7 bases between the two ends.

This clone appeared once. The chain employs TRBV27 and TRBJ2-7; D remains ambiguous. CDR1 is MNHEY, CDR2 SMNVEV, per germline (reference sequence). The CDR3 extends over 12 amino acids. V dropped 6 bases and J dropped 5 bases, with 11 bases sitting between them. The CDR3 bases are TGTGCCAGCAGCCCCCCGAGTAACGAGCAGTACTTC. It translates to CASSPPSNEQYF.

This clone was observed a few times. The rearrangement uses TRBV7-2 and TRBJ2-7, with 8 bases fitting TRBD1. There are 15 residues in the CDR3. Looked up from germline, CDR1 is SGHTA and CDR2 is FQGNSA. After removal of 5 bases from V and 2 bases from J, the junction contained 8 bases not matched to a gene. DNA for the CDR3: TGTGCCAGCAGCCCCCGGACAGGGTTCACCTACGAGCAGTACTTC. Translating it yields CASSPRTGFTYEQYF.

This chain joins TRBV6-1 and TRBJ2-7, with TRBD2 identical over 9 bases. The CDR3 loop spans 16 amino acids. V shed 0 bases and J 0 bases; nucleotides not matched to a gene: 3. Germline CDR1 and CDR2: MNHNS and SASEGT. This chain's CDR3 is CASSEALSGGSYEQYF. CDR3 DNA sequence: TGTGCCAGCAGTGAAGCCCTTAGCGGGGGCTCCTACGAGCAGTACTTC.

This clone showed up just a few times. The V call is TRBV11-2, the J call TRBJ2-1; 10 nucleotides line up with TRBD2. Trimming cost V 1 base and J 6 bases; bases outside gene matches: 12. In germline, CDR1 is SGHAT, CDR2 FQNNGV. This CDR3 comprises 18 residues. In DNA form, the CDR3 reads TGTGCCAGCAGCTTAGGCCCGCTAGCGGGAGTCATGGGCAATGAGCAGTTCTTC. Amino acids: CASSLGPLAGVMGNEQFF.

The chain couples TRBV7-6 to TRBJ2-3; D might be TRBD1 (7 bases). The CDR3 consists of 13 residues. Trimming cost V 7 bases and J 4 bases, with 12 bases left between them. Germline lookup yields CDR1 SGHVS and CDR2 FNYEAQ. In DNA form, the CDR3 reads TGTGCCAGCACAACAGGGGAGGCAGATACGCAGTATTTT. It encodes CASTTGEADTQYF.

The chain has TRBV9 and TRBJ2-5; D is perhaps TRBD1 (5 bases). The CDR3 runs 18 residues. V lost 4 bases to trimming and J lost 1 base, with 23 bases between them. From germline, CDR1 is SGDLS and CDR2 YYNGEE. Here the CDR3 reads CASSQGPGALAPQETQYF. CDR3 nucleotide sequence: TGTGCCAGCAGCCAAGGTCCTGGGGCCCTCGCCCCCCAAGAGACCCAGTACTTC.

The chain couples TRBV18 to TRBJ2-3; 8 positions match TRBD1. The germline CDR1 and CDR2 sequences are KGHSH and LQKENI. The CDR3 length is 20 residues. J was trimmed by 0 bases and V by 0 bases; bases with no gene match: 14. CDR3 loop: CASSPPRRTGQFPSTDTQYF. The CDR3 DNA is TGTGCCAGCTCACCACCGCGGCGGACAGGGCAATTTCCTAGCACAGATACGCAGTATTTT.